This section outlines one TCR beta chain sequence together with its context. The antigen it binds to is not known. No per-base quality is available; no much larger clone lies one base away. Using the deep immunoSEQ assay, multiplex PCR amplified TCR CDR3 regions from genomic DNA. For each cell subset, the extracted genomic DNA was distributed evenly across all wells of several immunoSEQ 96-well plates, and each plate served as one replicate. For sorted subsets, approximately 200 ng of genomic DNA, equivalent to 30,000 or so T cell genomes, went into each replicate PCR. The purified libraries were quantified using a Qubit 3.0 fluorometer, sized with a Bioanalyzer 2100, and then quantified again using the KAPA Library Quantification kit. Every immunoSEQ 96-well plate was sequenced on a dedicated single-read 150-cycle Illumina NextSeq 550 flow cell. Per the original workflow: The immunoSEQ output contained only junctional sequences without quality scores, so filtering could not match that applied to full-length reads. Sequences were annotated with PyIR, a Python wrapper for IgBLAST v1.9, and V/J genes and CDR3 were assigned using IMGT germline references. Any read was removed if the V/J assignment was weak (E-value above 1e-6), the CDR3 was missing, or the read contained stop codons, out-of-frame junctions, or ambiguous translated residues. V3J clonotypes were defined by identical inferred V gene, J gene, and CDR3 amino acid sequence. Percentage overlap between repertoires was computed as shared unique clonotypes divided by the size of the smaller repertoire. Richness of each repertoire was evaluated using RTK rarefaction, the Chao1 estimator, and Recon v2.1 estimates of unobserved clonotypes. Generation probabilities for all TCRbeta clonotypes obtained by the gDNA method from a handful of donors were computed using OLGA. This immuneACCESS table, as held by TCRdb, lists in-frame sequences with V and J called but not all clones. Of the missing ones, under half trace to an unresolved V gene in checked studies; the others have no known cause. The DNA was the basis for D and trimming; V, J and clone size are from that table. For this sample there are hundreds of thousands of clones; 96% appear just once. About 0.064% of the sample rests with the top ten.

The entry originates in a study of shared clonotypes between healthy human individuals (dated by TCRdb to 2020 to 2021). For the wider study: A few men and two women, aged 18 to 49 years, made up the cohort. For each donor, CD4 naive and CD4 memory were each run on three plates, CD8 naive on two plates, and CD8 memory on one plate. To estimate repertoire size and how much clonotypes are shared between individuals, the study performed deep sequencing of blood TCR repertoires from a few healthy adults. To increase sequencing depth and limit assay-specific biases, different laboratories used diverse techniques to prepare libraries and sequence TCR repertoires. Leukapheresis yielded between about 0.9 and 10 billion PBMCs per donor.

The germline ends are 18 bases apart after V is trimmed by 0 bases and J by 6 bases. The germline V gene gives CDR1 as SGHRS and CDR2 as YFSETQ. The CDR3 runs 16 residues from the cysteine to the phenylalanine. Solely the CDR3 DNA is kept, with 48 bases framed from the first base. The donors were healthy, HIV-negative adults who had no recently reported acute infections or vaccinations. All donors were Caucasian adults living in Nashville, Tennessee, USA. Magnetic negative selection was used to enrich CD4+ T cells, after which naive cells were positively selected on CD45RA and the negative fraction became the memory subset. Blood was collected by leukapheresis, and PBMCs were isolated by Ficoll-Histopaque density gradient centrifugation and then cryopreserved in liquid nitrogen vapor phase. Purity and quantity of every magnetically sorted T cell population were checked by analytical flow cytometry. Genomic DNA was isolated from each sorted fraction and quantified by UV absorbance on a Nanodrop 2000c.

The full study reports these points: Sampling was limited to blood, and TCR repertoires in tissue likely differ from TCR repertoires in blood. Based on pairwise subsampling, the degree of clonotype sharing among donors was expected to be affected by sequencing depth. Compared with non-shared clonotypes, clonotypes shared by all four sorted-subset donors had higher generation probabilities. Incomplete sequencing was indicated by rarefaction of sorted-subset datasets, despite the large sequencing depth. Estimated clonotype richness was generally larger for naive than for memory subsets. When a handful of donors were compared, the shared fraction of clonotypes was around 5.1% for naive CD4, 3.5% to 4% for naive CD8, 2.3% for memory CD4, and about 0.36% for memory CD8. Because the study included only a small number of donors, the genetic and exposure-history diversity represented was limited.

Sequences were obtained from naive CD4+ T cells sorted from blood. In the paper's terms, the cell subset or site label means: CD45RA+ positively selected. The clonotype originates from a woman aged 25 to 45 in good health. The V and J segments used are TRBV5-1 and TRBJ1-2, with no confidently assigned D gene. CDR3 region: CASSLEPTTSEDGYTF. The DNA sequence is TGCGCCAGCAGCTTGGAGCCCACTACCAGTGAGGATGGCTACACCTTC.